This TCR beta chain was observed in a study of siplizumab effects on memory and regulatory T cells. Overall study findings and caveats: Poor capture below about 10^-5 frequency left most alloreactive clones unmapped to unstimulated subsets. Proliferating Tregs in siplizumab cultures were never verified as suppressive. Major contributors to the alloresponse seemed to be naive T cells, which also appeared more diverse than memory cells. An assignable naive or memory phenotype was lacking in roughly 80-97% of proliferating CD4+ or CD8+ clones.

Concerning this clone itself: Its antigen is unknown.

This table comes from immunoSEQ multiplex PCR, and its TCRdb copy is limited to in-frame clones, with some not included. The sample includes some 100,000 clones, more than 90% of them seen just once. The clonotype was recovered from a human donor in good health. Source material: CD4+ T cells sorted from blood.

The CDR3 region is CASSYTGLPTYEQYF. For the CDR3, the DNA is TGTGCCAGCAGTTACACGGGACTGCCAACCTACGAGCAGTACTTC. The chain couples TRBV6-7 to TRBJ2-7, with D possibly matching TRBD2 (6 bases). TRBV6-7 qualifies as an ORF whose function is uncertain. The germline V and J ends were trimmed by 2 bases and 2 bases, with 13 bases remaining between them. There are 15 residues in the CDR3.